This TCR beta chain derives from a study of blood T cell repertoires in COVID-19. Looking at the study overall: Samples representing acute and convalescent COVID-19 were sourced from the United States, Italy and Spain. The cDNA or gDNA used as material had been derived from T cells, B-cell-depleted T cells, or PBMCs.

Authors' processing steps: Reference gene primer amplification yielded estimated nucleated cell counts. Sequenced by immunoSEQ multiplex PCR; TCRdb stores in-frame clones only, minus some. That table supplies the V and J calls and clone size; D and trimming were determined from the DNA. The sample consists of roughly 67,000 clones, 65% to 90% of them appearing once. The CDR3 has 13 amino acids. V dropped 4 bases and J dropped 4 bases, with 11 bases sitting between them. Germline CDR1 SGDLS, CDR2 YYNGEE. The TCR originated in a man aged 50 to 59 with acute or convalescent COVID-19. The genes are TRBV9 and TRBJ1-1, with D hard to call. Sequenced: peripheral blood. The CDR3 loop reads CASSTAGSTEAFF. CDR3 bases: TGTGCCAGCAGCACAGCGGGGAGCACTGAAGCTTTCTTT.